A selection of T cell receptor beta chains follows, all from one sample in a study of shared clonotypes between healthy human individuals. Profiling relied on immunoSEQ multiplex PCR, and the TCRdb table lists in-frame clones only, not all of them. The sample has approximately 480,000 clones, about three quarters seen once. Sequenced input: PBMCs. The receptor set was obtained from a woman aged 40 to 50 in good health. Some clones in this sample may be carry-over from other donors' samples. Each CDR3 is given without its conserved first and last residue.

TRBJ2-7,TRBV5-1,ASSLGSASEQY
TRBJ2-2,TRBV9,ASSGQGASGELF
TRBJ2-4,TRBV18,ASSPSPLLAGEAKNIQY
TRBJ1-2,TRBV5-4,ASSSGAAGGDGYT
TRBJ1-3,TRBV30,ARTQGLPGNTIY
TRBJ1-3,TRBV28,ASSRADTGNTIY
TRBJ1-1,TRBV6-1,ASSEPGAGGGLIMNTEAF
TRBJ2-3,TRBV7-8,ASSPWGGRSATDTQY
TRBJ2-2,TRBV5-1,ASSLAGDGIVLF
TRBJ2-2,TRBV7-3,ASSLWARGELF